These T cell receptor beta chains were read from a single sample in a study of T cell responses to AZD1222 COVID-19 vaccine. Using immunoSEQ multiplex PCR, the repertoire was profiled, and TCRdb retains in-frame clones only, with some absent. The sample lists about 40,000 clones, 88% occurring once. The sequences come from peripheral blood, collected 28 days after the second dose of the MenACWY control vaccine. The receptors come from an adult who received the MenACWY meningococcal vaccine as a control. The CDR3 runs from the conserved cysteine through the conserved F or W. The D gene is left open where the match is weak. Clone size, where shown, is once, few, many, or a class for clones that have expanded.

D gene,J gene,CDR3 length,V gene,clone size,CDR3 DNA,CDR3 protein
-,TRBJ1-4,13,TRBV7-9,-,TGTGCCAGCAGCTGGCCGAGATCGGAAAAACTGTTTTTT,CASSWPRSEKLFF
-,TRBJ2-4,14,TRBV5-1,-,TGCGCCAGCAGCTTAACTAGTCCCAGAAACATTCAGTACTTC,CASSLTSPRNIQYF
-,TRBJ2-7,13,TRBV7-3,-,TGTGCCAGCAGCTTAACGACGCGGGGCGAGCAGTACTTC,CASSLTTRGEQYF
TRBD2,TRBJ2-3,15,TRBV29-1,-,TGCAGCGTGTCTTGGGGAGGGAGGGTTAAAGATACGCAGTATTTT,CSVSWGGRVKDTQYF
-,TRBJ1-5,15,TRBV28,-,TGTGCCAGCAGTTTGGAAGGGAATAGCAATCAGCCCCAGCATTTT,CASSLEGNSNQPQHF
-,TRBJ2-7,15,TRBV7-3,-,TGTGCCAGCAGCCCCCAGGAGAGGCCGGCCTACGAGCAGTACTTC,CASSPQERPAYEQYF
TRBD2,TRBJ2-7,16,TRBV19,-,TGTGCCAGTAGTATCGTCGGAGCGGGAGGGCCGCACGAGCAGTACTTC,CASSIVGAGGPHEQYF
-,TRBJ1-1,13,TRBV7-9,-,TGTGCCAGCAGCCAGGGGAGGGTCCGAGGAGCTTTCTTT,CASSQGRVRGAFF
TRBD1,TRBJ2-1,15,TRBV28,-,TGTGCCAGCAGTTTATTGGGGACAGGGGGTTTAGTGCAGTTCTTC,CASSLLGTGGLVQFF
TRBD1,TRBJ2-7,14,TRBV6-5,-,TGTGCCAGCAGTCCGGGACAGGGGGAATACGAGCAGTACTTC,CASSPGQGEYEQYF
-,TRBJ1-1,15,TRBV28,-,TGTGCCAGCAGTTTATCGAACTTTCTTATGACTGAAGCTTTCTTT,CASSLSNFLMTEAFF
TRBD1,TRBJ2-7,15,TRBV13,once,TGTGCCAGCAGCTTTAGGACAGGGGTCATGTACGAGCAGTACTTC,CASSFRTGVMYEQYF
-,TRBJ1-4,16,TRBV5-1,-,TGCGCCAGCAGCTTGGTAGCGGGGCAGGGACCTGAAAAACTGTTTTTT,CASSLVAGQGPEKLFF
-,TRBJ1-5,15,TRBV4-1,-,TGCGCCAGCAGCCAAGATGGACAGTTCAATCAGCCCCAGCATTTT,CASSQDGQFNQPQHF
-,TRBJ2-3,14,TRBV5-1,-,TGCGCCAGCCAAACCTCTACTAGCACGAATACGCAGTATTTT,CASQTSTSTNTQYF
-,TRBJ1-5,13,TRBV6-1,-,TGTGCCAGCAGTGAGAAGGGTTATCAGCCCCAGCATTTT,CASSEKGYQPQHF
TRBD1,TRBJ1-3,18,TRBV19,once,TGTGCCAGTAGTCCTTGGCCGGGACAGGGGGCTGCTGGAAACACCATATATTTT,CASSPWPGQGAAGNTIYF
-,TRBJ2-3,16,TRBV7-2,once,TGTGCCAGCAGCCTTACCGGGACTGCGCTCACAGATACGCAGTATTTT,CASSLTGTALTDTQYF
-,TRBJ2-7,14,TRBV28,-,TGTGCCAGCAGTTCGGGACGGGCCCCCTACGAGCAGTACTTC,CASSSGRAPYEQYF
TRBD2,TRBJ2-2,18,TRBV27,-,TGTGCCAGCAGTTTACTCGGACTAGCGGGGGACGACACCGGGGAGCTGTTTTTT,CASSLLGLAGDDTGELFF
-,TRBJ1-2,16,TRBV21-1,once,TGTGCCAGCAGCAAAGTGGGGGGCTGGACAGGGAATGGCTACACCTTC,CASSKVGGWTGNGYTF
-,TRBJ1-2,16,TRBV25-1,-,TGTGCCAGCAGTGGCCCCCGGGAAGGGGTAAACTATGGCTACACCTTC,CASSGPREGVNYGYTF